This T cell receptor (beta chain) was identified in a study of control samples from healthy donors and cancer patients (dated by TCRdb to 2019 to 2021). The sample holds a few counts of this clone. Its cognate antigen has yet to be identified. No base qualities exist here, and no much larger clone lies one base off it. Receptor amplification or capture employed the immunoSEQ multiplex PCR assay. In TCRdb, the immuneACCESS table is reduced to in-frame sequences with V and J assigned. These tables do not hold every clone; where another copy was compared, an unresolved V gene accounts for under half, and the others remain unexplained. The sample table records approximately 110,000 clones; approximately 89% of these occur just once. 7.8% of the sample is taken by the ten largest. V is reduced by 3 bases and J by 4 bases, leaving a spacing of 19 bases between them. Including the terminal cysteine and phenylalanine, the CDR3 comprises 16 residues. Here the CDR3 DNA is all that survives: 48 bases in frame from base 1. In the germline V gene, CDR1 corresponds to MNHEY and CDR2 to SVGEGT.

This chain joins TRBV6-2 or TRBV6-3 to TRBJ2-7, with the D assignment possibly TRBD1 or TRBD2, given 5 matching bases for each. The source material was blood. This receptor was identified in a woman under 30 in good health. The CDR3 corresponds to CASSYSGTKQGYEQYF. The bases are TGTGCCAGCAGTTATTCAGGGACCAAGCAGGGTTACGAGCAGTACTTC.